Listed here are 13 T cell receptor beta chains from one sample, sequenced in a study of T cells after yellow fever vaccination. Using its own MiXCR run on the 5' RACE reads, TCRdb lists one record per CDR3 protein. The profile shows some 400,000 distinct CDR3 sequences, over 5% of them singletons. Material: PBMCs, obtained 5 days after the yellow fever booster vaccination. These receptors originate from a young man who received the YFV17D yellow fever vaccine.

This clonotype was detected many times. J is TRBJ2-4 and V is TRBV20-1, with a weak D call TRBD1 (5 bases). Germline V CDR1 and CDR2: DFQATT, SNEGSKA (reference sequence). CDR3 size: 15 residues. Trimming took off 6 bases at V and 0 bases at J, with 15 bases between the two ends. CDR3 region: CSAESRALAKNIQYF. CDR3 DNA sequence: TGCAGTGCGGAGAGCAGGGCATTAGCCAAAAACATTCAGTACTTC.

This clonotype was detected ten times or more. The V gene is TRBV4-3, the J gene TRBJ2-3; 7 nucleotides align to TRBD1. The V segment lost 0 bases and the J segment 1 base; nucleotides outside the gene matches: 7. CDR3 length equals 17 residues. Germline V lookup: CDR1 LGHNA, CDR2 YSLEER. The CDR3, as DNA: TGCGCCAGCAGCCAAGAAGTAGCCGGACAGGGCACAGATACGCAGTATTTT. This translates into CASSQEVAGQGTDTQYF.

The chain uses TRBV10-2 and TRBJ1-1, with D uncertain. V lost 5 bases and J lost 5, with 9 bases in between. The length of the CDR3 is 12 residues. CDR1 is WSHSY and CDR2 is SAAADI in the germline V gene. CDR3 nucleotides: TGCGCCAGCAGTCACGTTGGGACTGAAGCTTTCTTT. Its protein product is CASSHVGTEAFF.

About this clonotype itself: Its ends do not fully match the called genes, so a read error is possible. The CDR3, as DNA: TGTTCCTGGAGGGCCGGCGGGACCCAGTACTTC. The encoded protein is CSWRAGGTQYF. This sequence joins TRBV30 and TRBJ2-5; D is possibly TRBD2 (6 bases). The CDR3 is 11 amino acids. Germline V CDR1 and CDR2: GTSNPN, SVGIG (reference sequence).

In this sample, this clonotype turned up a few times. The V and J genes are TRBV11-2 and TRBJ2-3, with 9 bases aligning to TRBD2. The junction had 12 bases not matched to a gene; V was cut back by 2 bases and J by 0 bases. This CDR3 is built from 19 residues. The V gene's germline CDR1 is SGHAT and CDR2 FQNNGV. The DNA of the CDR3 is TGTGCCAGCAGCTTATACCTCATTAGCGGGGGTGCTAGCACAGATACGCAGTATTTT. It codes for CASSLYLISGGASTDTQYF.

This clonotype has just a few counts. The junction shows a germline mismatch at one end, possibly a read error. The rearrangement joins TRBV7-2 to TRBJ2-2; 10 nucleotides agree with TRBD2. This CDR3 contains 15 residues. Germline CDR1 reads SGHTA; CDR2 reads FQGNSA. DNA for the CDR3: TGTGCCAGCAGCCTAGCGGGAGCGCTCCGGGGGGAGCTGTTTTTT. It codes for CASSLAGALRGELFF.

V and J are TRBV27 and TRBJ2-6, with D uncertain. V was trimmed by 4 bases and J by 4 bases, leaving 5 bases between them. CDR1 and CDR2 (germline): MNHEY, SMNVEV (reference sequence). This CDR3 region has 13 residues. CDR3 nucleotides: TGTGCCAGCAGTTCTAAGGGGGCCAACGTCCTGACTTTC. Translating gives CASSSKGANVLTF. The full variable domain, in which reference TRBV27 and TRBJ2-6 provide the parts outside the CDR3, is EAQVTQNPRYLITVTGKKLTVTCSQNMNHEYMSWYRQDPGLGLRQIYYSMNVEVTDKGDVPEGYKVSRKEKRNFPLILESPSPNQTSLYFCASSSKGANVLTFGAGSRLTVL.

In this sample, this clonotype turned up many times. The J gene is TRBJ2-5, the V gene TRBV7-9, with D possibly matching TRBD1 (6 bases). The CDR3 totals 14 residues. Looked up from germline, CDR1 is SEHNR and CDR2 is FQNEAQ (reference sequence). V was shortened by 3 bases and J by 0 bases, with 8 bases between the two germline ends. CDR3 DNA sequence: TGTGCCAGCAGCTTGTACAGGGACCAAGAGACCCAGTACTTC. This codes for CASSLYRDQETQYF.

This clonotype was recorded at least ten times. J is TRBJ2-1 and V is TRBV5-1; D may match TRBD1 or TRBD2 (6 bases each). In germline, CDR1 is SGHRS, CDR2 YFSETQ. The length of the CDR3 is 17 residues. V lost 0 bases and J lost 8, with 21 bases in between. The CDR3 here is CASSLDSMGGAGYEQFF. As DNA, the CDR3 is TGCGCCAGCAGCTTGGATAGTATGGGGGGCGCAGGCTATGAGCAGTTCTTC.

The CDR3 coding sequence is TGTGCCAGCAGTTTAGCTCTGCAGGGGGACAATGAGCAGTTCTTC. Residues: CASSLALQGDNEQFF. The chain joins TRBV12-3 or TRBV12-4 to TRBJ2-1, with 7 positions matching TRBD1. CDR3 length: 15 residues. Losses at the gene ends were 0 bases for V and 5 bases for J; bases not matched to a gene: 4.

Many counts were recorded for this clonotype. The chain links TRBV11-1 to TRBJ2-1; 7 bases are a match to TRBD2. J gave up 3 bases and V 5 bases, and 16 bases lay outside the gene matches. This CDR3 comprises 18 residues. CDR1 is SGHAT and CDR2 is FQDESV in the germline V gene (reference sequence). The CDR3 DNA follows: TGTGCCAGCAGCCCCCTAAGTAAAACGGGAGGTCTCTACAATGAGCAGTTCTTC. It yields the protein CASSPLSKTGGLYNEQFF.

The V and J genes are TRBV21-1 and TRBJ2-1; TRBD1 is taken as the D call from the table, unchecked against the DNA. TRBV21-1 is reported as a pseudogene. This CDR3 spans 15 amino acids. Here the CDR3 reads CASSSREAPLGEQFF. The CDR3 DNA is TGTGCCAGCAGCTCCCGTGAAGCTCCCCTGGGTGAGCAGTTCTTC.

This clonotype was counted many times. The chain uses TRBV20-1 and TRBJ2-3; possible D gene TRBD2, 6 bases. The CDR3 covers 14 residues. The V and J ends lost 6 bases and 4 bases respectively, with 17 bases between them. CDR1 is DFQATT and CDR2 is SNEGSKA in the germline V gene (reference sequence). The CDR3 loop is CSAITSPNPDTQYF. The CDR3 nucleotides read TGCAGTGCAATTACTAGCCCGAACCCAGATACGCAGTATTTT.